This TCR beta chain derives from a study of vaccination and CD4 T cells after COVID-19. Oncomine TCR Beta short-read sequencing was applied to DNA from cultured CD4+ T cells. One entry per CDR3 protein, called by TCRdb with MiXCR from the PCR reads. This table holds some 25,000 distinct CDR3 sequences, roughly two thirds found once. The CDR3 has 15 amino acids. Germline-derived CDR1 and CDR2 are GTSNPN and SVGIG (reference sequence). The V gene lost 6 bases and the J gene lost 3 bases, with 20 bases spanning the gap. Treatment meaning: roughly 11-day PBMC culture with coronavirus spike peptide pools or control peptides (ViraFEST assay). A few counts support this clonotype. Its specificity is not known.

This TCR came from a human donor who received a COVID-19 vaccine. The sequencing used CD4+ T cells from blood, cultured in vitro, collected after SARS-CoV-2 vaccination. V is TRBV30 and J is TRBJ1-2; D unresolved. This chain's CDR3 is CACKRVGFLYYGYTF. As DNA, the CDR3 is TGTGCCTGCAAAAGGGTGGGTTTTCTGTACTATGGCTACACCTTC.